The 10 T cell receptor beta chains below were found in one sample sequenced in a study of neoadjuvant nivolumab and ipilimumab in lung cancer. Clones were read by immunoSEQ multiplex PCR, and TCRdb kept only the in-frame ones, dropping some. The table includes about 38,000 clones, approximately 92% detected once. Sequencing used peripheral blood, obtained before neoadjuvant nivolumab, alone or with ipilimumab. The receptors originated from an adult with non-small cell lung cancer.

The V and J genes are TRBV7-3 and TRBJ2-5; a weak D match, TRBD1 (6 bases). Per the germline V gene, CDR1 is SGHTA and CDR2 is FQGTGA. This CDR3 is 15 amino acids long. Trimming took off 0 bases at V and 5 bases at J, with 13 bases between the two ends. The chain's CDR3 is CASSLTGTKGETQYF. CDR3 coding DNA: TGTGCCAGCAGCTTAACCGGGACAAAAGGGGAGACCCAGTACTTC. The variable domain in full, with the rest retrieved from reference TRBV7-3 and TRBJ2-5, is GAGVSQTPSNKVTEKGKYVELRCDPISGHTALYWYRQSLGQGPEFLIYFQGTGAADDSGLPNDRFFAVRPEGSVSTLKIQRTERGDSAVYLCASSLTGTKGETQYFGPGTRLLVL.

This chain uses TRBV30 with TRBJ1-2; D is unclear. Germline assignment: CDR1 GTSNPN and CDR2 SVGIG (reference sequence). There are 13 residues in the CDR3. The V end was cut by 2 bases, the J end by 4 bases, with 11 bases between. The CDR3 bases are TGTGCCTGGAGTCGGGAAGGCCTCTATGGCTACACCTTC. Protein sequence: CAWSREGLYGYTF.

The V call is TRBV6-1, the J call TRBJ1-1, with a weak D call TRBD1 (6 bases). This CDR3 contains 14 residues. Germline V lookup: CDR1 MNHNS, CDR2 SASEGT. V lost 2 bases to trimming and J lost 3 bases, with 10 bases between them. The CDR3 protein is CASSELGQYTEAFF. In DNA, the CDR3 is TGTGCCAGCAGTGAATTAGGACAGTACACTGAAGCTTTCTTT.

The V gene is TRBV2, the J gene TRBJ2-2; D uncertain. V shed 7 bases and J shed 1 base, with 13 bases lying between them. CDR1 is SNHLY and CDR2 is FYNNEI in the germline V gene. The CDR3 has 15 residues. This chain's CDR3 is CASTARQVNTGELFF. The CDR3 DNA is TGTGCCAGCACCGCTCGGCAGGTGAACACCGGGGAGCTGTTTTTT.

The V call is TRBV6-5, the J call TRBJ2-7, with 11 nucleotides matching TRBD2. Germline loops: CDR1 MNHEY, CDR2 SVGAGI. Germline trimming cut 6 bases from V and 6 bases from J; bases unmatched to any gene: 7. This CDR3 has 14 amino acids. For the CDR3, the DNA is TGTGCCAGCAGCCGTTCCGGGACTAGCGGCGAGCAGTACTTC. This translates into CASSRSGTSGEQYF.

The DNA for the CDR3 is TGTGCCAGCAGCCCCTCGTGGGGGGCGAGGACTGAAGCTTTCTTT. This codes for CASSPSWGARTEAFF. The chain joins TRBV9 to TRBJ1-1; D is perhaps TRBD1 (6 bases). The CDR3 sequence is 15 residues long. Trimming removed 4 bases at V and 5 bases at J, with 18 bases between. CDR1 is SGDLS, CDR2 YYNGEE, per germline.

CDR3 coding DNA: TGTGCCACCAGCATGACATCGATTCGCCTTTTGGACAATGAGCAGTTCTTC. Its translation is CATSMTSIRLLDNEQFF. The J gene is TRBJ2-1, the V gene TRBV15; D gene ambiguous. Germline V CDR1 and CDR2: LNHNV, YYDKDF (reference sequence). Trimming pared 4 bases from V and 5 bases from J, leaving 21 bases between. The CDR3 spans 17 residues. Full variable domain (rest looked up from reference TRBV15 and TRBJ2-1): DAMVIQNPRYQVTQFGKPVTLSCSQTLNHNVMYWYQQKSSQAPKLLFHYYDKDFNNEADTPDNFQSRRPNTSFCFLDIRSPGLGDTAMYLCATSMTSIRLLDNEQFFGPGTRLTVL.

This rearrangement joins TRBV28 to TRBJ2-7, with D maybe TRBD2 (5 bases). The germline gives CDR1 MDHEN, CDR2 SYDVKM. V was trimmed by 1 base and J by 3 bases, leaving 10 bases between them. The CDR3 runs 14 residues. CDR3 sequence reads: CASSLSGRGYEQYF. The DNA of the CDR3 is TGTGCCAGCAGTTTATCGGGGAGAGGCTACGAGCAGTACTTC.

This chain connects TRBV7-9 to TRBJ2-1, with D possibly TRBD1 on 5 matching bases. Trimming shortened V by 1 base and J by 7 bases, and 8 bases separated the two germline ends. Germline V CDR1 and CDR2: SEHNR, FQNEAQ (reference sequence). CDR3 length equals 13 residues. CDR3 region: CASSLEYRNEQFF. DNA of the CDR3: TGTGCCAGCAGCTTAGAATACAGGAATGAGCAGTTCTTC.

This chain joins TRBV25-1 and TRBJ2-1, with D maybe TRBD2 (6 bases). The CDR3 extends over 15 amino acids. V dropped 3 bases and J dropped 8 bases, with 17 bases sitting between them. Germline assignment: CDR1 MGHDK and CDR2 SYGVNS. The CDR3 reads CASSDRWQTRDEQFF. CDR3 nucleotides: TGTGCCAGCAGTGATCGATGGCAGACTAGGGATGAGCAGTTCTTC.